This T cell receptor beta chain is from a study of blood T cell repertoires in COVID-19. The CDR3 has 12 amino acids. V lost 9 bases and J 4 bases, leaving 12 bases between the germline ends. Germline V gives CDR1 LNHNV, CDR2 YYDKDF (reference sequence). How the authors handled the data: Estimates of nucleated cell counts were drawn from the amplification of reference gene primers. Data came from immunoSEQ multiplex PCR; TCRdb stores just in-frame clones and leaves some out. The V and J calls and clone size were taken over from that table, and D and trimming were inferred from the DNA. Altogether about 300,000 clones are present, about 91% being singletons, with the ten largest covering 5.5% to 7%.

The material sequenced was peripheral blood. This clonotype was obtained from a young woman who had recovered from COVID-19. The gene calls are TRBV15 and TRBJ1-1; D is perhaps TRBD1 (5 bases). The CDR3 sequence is CATSGRGTEAFF. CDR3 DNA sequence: TGTGCCACGTCAGGGAGGGGCACTGAAGCTTTCTTT.